This T cell receptor beta chain was sequenced for a study of blood T cell repertoires in COVID-19. On the study more broadly: The study drew acute and convalescent COVID-19 samples from the United States, Italy and Spain.

Sequencing was performed with immunoSEQ multiplex PCR; in TCRdb, only in-frame clones are kept and a portion is missing. The table has a few hundred thousand clones, approximately 91% seen once; the top ten hold 1.2%. The sample comprised PBMCs or T cells enriched from blood (not recorded which). This TCR was recovered from a human donor in a cohort exposed to, infected with or recovered from COVID-19 (not recorded which). The donor label of this sample is uncertain.

The CDR3 DNA sequence: TGTGCCAGCAGACCCGGGACAGACGACTATGGCTACACCTTC. This encodes CASRPGTDDYGYTF. The chain carries TRBV6-5 and TRBJ1-2; 7 positions agree with TRBD1. Per the germline V gene, CDR1 is MNHEY and CDR2 is SVGAGI. V was clipped by 6 bases and J by 3 bases; unmatched bases: 7. The CDR3 contains 14 residues.